The rows below give T cell receptor beta chains drawn from one sample of a study of regulatory T cells in long-lasting Graves disease. TCRdb processed the multiplex PCR reads anew with MiXCR; each CDR3 protein has one entry. The data hold 400,000 to 500,000 distinct CDR3 sequences, with 15% observed a single time. The sample was also reused in another study, on T cells in Graves' hyperthyroidism and ophthalmopathy.

The specimen was peripheral blood mononuclear cells (PBMCs), collected at new diagnosis, from a patient treated with antithyroid drugs. These receptors all stem from a woman aged 40 to 50 with Graves disease. Both conserved end residues are part of each CDR3. The D gene is left open where the match is weak. Clone size is shown for a subset of rows, as once, few, many or a class of expanded clone.

TRBV10-3	TRBJ2-7	TRBD1	many	CAISESGTAYEQYF	TGTGCCATCAGTGAGTCCGGGACAGCCTACGAGCAGTACTTC
TRBV28	TRBJ2-3	TRBD1	NA	CASRETGGGTDTQYF	TGTGCCAGCAGAGAGACAGGGGGCGGGACAGATACGCAGTATTTT
TRBV9	TRBJ2-5	TRBD2	NA	CASSARGGRQETQYF	TGTGCCAGCAGTGCTCGGGGGGGGCGGCAAGAGACCCAGTACTTC
TRBV29-1	TRBJ2-6	NA	few	CSVHESSGADVQTF	TGCAGCGTCCACGAAAGCTCTGGGGCCGACGTCCAGACTTTC
TRBV6-1	TRBJ2-2	NA	NA	CASFAVGGYTGELFF	TGTGCCAGCTTCGCCGTGGGGGGTTACACCGGGGAGCTGTTTTTT
TRBV7-9	TRBJ1-2	NA	many	CASSLAGHGYYGYTF	TGTGCCAGCAGCTTAGCAGGCCACGGCTACTATGGCTACACCTTC
TRBV5-1	TRBJ2-2	NA	NA	CASSLVGIANTGELFF	TGCGCCAGCAGCTTGGTTGGAATTGCGAACACCGGGGAGCTGTTTTTT
TRBV18	TRBJ2-7	NA	few	CASSPPQAGDYEQYF	TGTGCCAGCTCGCCACCACAGGCAGGGGACTACGAGCAGTACTTC
TRBV11-2	TRBJ1-2	TRBD1	many	CASSWGTGGAGYTF	TGTGCCAGCAGCTGGGGGACAGGGGGCGCTGGCTACACCTTC
TRBV10-2	TRBJ2-7	NA	NA	CASSESVISSYEQYF	TGCGCCAGCAGTGAGTCGGTTATAAGCTCCTACGAGCAGTACTTC
TRBV24-1	TRBJ2-2	TRBD1	many	CATSAPGQGLTGELFF	TGTGCCACCAGTGCCCCCGGACAGGGTCTCACCGGGGAGCTGTTTTTT
TRBV30	TRBJ2-7	NA	few	CAWSSSPGSYEQYF	TGTGCCTGGAGTTCTTCCCCCGGGTCCTACGAGCAGTACTTC
TRBV10-3	TRBJ1-2	TRBD1	many	CAISPQTGTEYGYTF	TGTGCCATCAGTCCACAAACCGGGACAGAATATGGCTACACCTTC
TRBV10-3	TRBJ2-1	TRBD2	NA	CAISERGDRYNEQFF	TGTGCCATCAGTGAACGGGGGGACCGATACAATGAGCAGTTCTTC
TRBV6-2/TRBV6-3	TRBJ2-1	TRBD2	many	CASSHGTSGRWLDEQFF	TGTGCCAGCAGCCACGGGACTAGCGGGAGGTGGCTTGATGAGCAGTTCTTC
TRBV20-1	TRBJ1-5	NA	few	CSAREGASDQPQHF	TGCAGTGCTAGAGAGGGGGCTTCGGATCAGCCCCAGCATTTT
TRBV5-1	TRBJ2-5	TRBD2	NA	CASSRTSGIETQYF	TGCGCCAGCAGCAGGACTAGCGGGATTGAGACCCAGTACTTC
TRBV15	TRBJ2-5	NA	NA	CATSRDLAGGTQYF	TGTGCCACCAGCAGAGATCTGGCGGGTGGGACCCAGTACTTC
TRBV28	TRBJ2-1	TRBD2	many	CASNPPGLAGGPNEQFF	TGTGCCAGCAACCCACCGGGACTAGCGGGAGGGCCCAATGAGCAGTTCTTC
TRBV20-1	TRBJ1-6	TRBD1	NA	CSARGGGHRLGSPLHF	TGCAGTGCTAGAGGAGGGGGCCACCGGCTAGGTTCACCCCTCCACTTT
TRBV6-1	TRBJ2-1	NA	many	CASGFADEQFF	TGTGCCAGCGGGTTTGCGGATGAGCAGTTCTTC
TRBV30	TRBJ2-1	TRBD2	few	CAWSGGLVHEQFF	TGTGCCTGGAGCGGCGGACTAGTCCATGAGCAGTTCTTC
TRBV12-3/TRBV12-4	TRBJ1-1	NA	many	CASRASLGLTENTEAFF	TGTGCCAGCAGAGCTTCTCTTGGGTTGACAGAGAACACTGAAGCTTTCTTT
TRBV19	TRBJ2-3	TRBD2	NA	CASRGASGRIGSTDTQYF	TGTGCCAGTAGGGGGGCTAGCGGGAGGATAGGTTCGACAGATACGCAGTATTTT
TRBV24-1	TRBJ2-1	TRBD2	few	CATEREGRGEQFF	TGTGCCACCGAGCGGGAGGGCCGCGGTGAGCAGTTCTTC
TRBV7-3	TRBJ1-1	TRBD1	few	CASSFSGGAAEAFF	TGTGCCAGCAGCTTCTCAGGGGGCGCCGCTGAAGCTTTCTTT
TRBV3-1	TRBJ2-1	NA	many	CASSLRVPRRSHEQFF	TGTGCCAGCAGCCTCCGGGTTCCGCGGAGGTCGCATGAGCAGTTCTTC
TRBV3-1	TRBJ2-1	NA	NA	CASSHWAGLSYNEQFF	TGTGCCAGCAGCCATTGGGCGGGTCTCTCCTACAATGAGCAGTTCTTC
TRBV11-3	TRBJ2-1	TRBD2	NA	CASSRAGTSGSYEQFF	TGTGCCAGCAGCCGTGCCGGGACTAGCGGGAGCTATGAGCAGTTCTTC
TRBV28	TRBJ2-2	NA	NA	CASSEHRVTGELFF	TGTGCCAGCAGTGAACACAGGGTTACCGGGGAGCTGTTTTTT
TRBV12-3/TRBV12-4	TRBJ1-2	TRBD1	NA	CASSSPTGGEGYTF	TGTGCCAGCAGTTCTCCGACAGGGGGGGAGGGCTACACCTTC
TRBV12-3/TRBV12-4	TRBJ2-1	NA	many	CASSLGSLHNEQFF	TGTGCCAGCAGTTTAGGTTCACTGCACAATGAGCAGTTCTTC
TRBV18	TRBJ2-3	NA	NA	CASSPFLADTQYF	TGTGCCAGCTCACCTTTCTTGGCAGATACGCAGTATTTT
TRBV28	TRBJ2-7	TRBD2	many	CASSSTSGSSYEQYF	TGTGCCAGCAGCTCGACTAGCGGGAGCTCCTACGAGCAGTACTTC
TRBV27	TRBJ2-1	TRBD2	NA	CASSLRSSGRSFSPYNEQFF	TGTGCCAGCAGTTTAAGGTCTAGCGGGAGGTCTTTCTCTCCCTACAATGAGCAGTTCTTC
TRBV5-1	TRBJ2-7	NA	many	CASRRPGSNEQYF	TGCGCCAGCCGGCGTCCCGGGAGCAACGAGCAGTACTTC
TRBV28	TRBJ2-7	NA	many	CASSGTRFGQYF	TGTGCCAGCAGCGGGACGAGGTTTGGCCAGTACTTC
TRBV19	TRBJ2-7	TRBD2	many	CASSIGSGSSYEQYF	TGTGCCAGTAGTATAGGTAGCGGGAGCTCCTACGAGCAGTACTTC
TRBV2	TRBJ1-5	NA	few	CASRATVSNQPQHF	TGTGCCAGCAGGGCAACAGTTAGCAATCAGCCCCAGCATTTT
TRBV12-3/TRBV12-4	TRBJ2-7	TRBD2	many	CASTTGSGRLYEQYF	TGTGCCAGCACCACCGGTAGCGGGAGGCTCTACGAGCAGTACTTC
TRBV6-1	TRBJ2-7	TRBD2	many	CASKGGGSYEQYF	TGTGCCAGCAAGGGCGGGGGCTCCTACGAGCAGTACTTC
TRBV18	TRBJ2-5	TRBD1	few	CASSPTGGAETQYF	TGTGCCAGCTCACCTACAGGGGGCGCGGAGACCCAGTACTTC
TRBV11-3	TRBJ2-7	TRBD2	many	CASSVGSAGVYEQYF	TGTGCCAGCAGCGTCGGGTCAGCGGGAGTCTACGAGCAGTACTTC
TRBV27	TRBJ1-2	TRBD1	many	CASSLHRGGNYGYTF	TGTGCCAGCAGTCTTCACAGGGGGGGAAACTATGGCTACACCTTC
TRBV10-3	TRBJ2-7	TRBD1	many	CAISGGQGGTYEQYF	TGTGCCATCAGTGGCGGACAGGGGGGGACCTACGAGCAGTACTTC
TRBV29-1	TRBJ1-1	NA	few	CSVQRELAFF	TGCAGCGTCCAAAGGGAATTGGCTTTCTTT
TRBV13	TRBJ2-1	TRBD1	many	CASDPPGTGGPYEQFF	TGTGCCAGCGACCCCCCCGGGACAGGGGGCCCGTATGAGCAGTTCTTC
TRBV5-1	TRBJ2-1	TRBD2	many	CASSPGLAGVGPYNEQFF	TGCGCCAGCAGCCCGGGACTAGCGGGAGTGGGGCCCTACAATGAGCAGTTCTTC
TRBV15	TRBJ2-7	NA	many	CATSLNPGAEQYF	TGTGCCACCAGTTTGAACCCCGGGGCAGAGCAGTACTTC
TRBV27	TRBJ2-7	NA	many	CASSLSALGEQYF	TGTGCCAGCAGTTTATCTGCCCTCGGAGAGCAGTACTTC
TRBV28	TRBJ1-2	TRBD1	many	CASGTGGGNYGYTF	TGTGCCAGCGGGACAGGGGGAGGTAACTATGGCTACACCTTC
TRBV18	TRBJ2-3	TRBD2	few	CASSPPLTGGPDTQYF	TGTGCCAGCTCACCTCCCCTAACGGGAGGACCAGATACGCAGTATTTT
TRBV13	TRBJ1-4	NA	many	CASSLGSFGRRVHEKLFF	TGTGCCAGCAGCTTAGGGTCCTTTGGAAGGAGGGTACATGAAAAACTGTTTTTT
TRBV20-1	TRBJ2-1	TRBD2	few	CSARWERLAGKNEQFF	TGCAGTGCTAGGTGGGAGCGGCTAGCGGGAAAGAATGAGCAGTTCTTC
TRBV28	TRBJ1-2	NA	many	CASSPQALLYYGYTF	TGTGCCAGCAGTCCTCAGGCCCTTTTATACTATGGCTACACCTTC